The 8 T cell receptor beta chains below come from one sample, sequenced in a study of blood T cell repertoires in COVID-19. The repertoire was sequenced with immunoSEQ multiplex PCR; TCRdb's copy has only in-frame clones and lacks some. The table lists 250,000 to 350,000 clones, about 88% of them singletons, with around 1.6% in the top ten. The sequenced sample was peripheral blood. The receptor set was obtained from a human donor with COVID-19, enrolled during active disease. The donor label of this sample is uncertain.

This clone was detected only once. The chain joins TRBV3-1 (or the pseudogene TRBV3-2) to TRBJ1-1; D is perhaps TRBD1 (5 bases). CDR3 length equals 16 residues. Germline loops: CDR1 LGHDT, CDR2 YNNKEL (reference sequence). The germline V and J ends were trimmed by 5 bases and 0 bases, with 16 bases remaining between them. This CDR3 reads CASSFNPGLMNTEAFF. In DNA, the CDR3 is TGTGCCAGCAGCTTTAATCCGGGACTAATGAACACTGAAGCTTTCTTT.

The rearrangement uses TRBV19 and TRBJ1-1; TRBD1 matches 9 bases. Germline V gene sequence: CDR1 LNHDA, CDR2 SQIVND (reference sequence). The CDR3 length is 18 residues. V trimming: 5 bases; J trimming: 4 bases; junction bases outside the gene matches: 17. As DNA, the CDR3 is TGTGCCAGTAGTCCGAGGACCGGGACAGGGTTAATACGCACTGAAGCTTTCTTT. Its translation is CASSPRTGTGLIRTEAFF.

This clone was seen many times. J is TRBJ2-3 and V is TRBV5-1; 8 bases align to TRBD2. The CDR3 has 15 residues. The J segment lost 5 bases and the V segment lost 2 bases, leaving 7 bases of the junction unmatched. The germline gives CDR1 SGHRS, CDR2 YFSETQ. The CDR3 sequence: CASSFGRGWGDTQYF. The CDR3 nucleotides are TGCGCCAGCAGCTTCGGGAGGGGATGGGGAGATACGCAGTATTTT.

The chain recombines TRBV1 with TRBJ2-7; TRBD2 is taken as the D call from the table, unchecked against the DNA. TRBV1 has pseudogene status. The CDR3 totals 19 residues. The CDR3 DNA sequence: TGCACCAGCAGCCAAGATGGAACTAGCGGGAGGGGTGGGCTTGGCGAGCAGTACTTC. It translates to CTSSQDGTSGRGGLGEQYF.

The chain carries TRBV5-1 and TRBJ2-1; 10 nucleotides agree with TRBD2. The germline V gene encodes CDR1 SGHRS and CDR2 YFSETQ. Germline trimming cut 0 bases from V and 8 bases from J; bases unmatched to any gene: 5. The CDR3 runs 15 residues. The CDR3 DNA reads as TGCGCCAGCAGCTTGGAACTAGCGGGAACGGATGAGCAGTTCTTC. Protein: CASSLELAGTDEQFF.

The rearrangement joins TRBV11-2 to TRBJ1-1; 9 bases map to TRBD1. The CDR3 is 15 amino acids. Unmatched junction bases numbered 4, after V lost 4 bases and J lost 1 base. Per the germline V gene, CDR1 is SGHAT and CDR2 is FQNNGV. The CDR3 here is CASSYADRGNTEAFF. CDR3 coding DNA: TGTGCCAGCAGCTATGCGGACAGGGGGAACACTGAAGCTTTCTTT.

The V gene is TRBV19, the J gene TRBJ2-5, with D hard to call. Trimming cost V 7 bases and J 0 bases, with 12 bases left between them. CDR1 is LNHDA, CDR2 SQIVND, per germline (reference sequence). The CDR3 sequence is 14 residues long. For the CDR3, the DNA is TGTGCCAGTAAAGACTCTTCGTACCAAGAGACCCAGTACTTC. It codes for CASKDSSYQETQYF.

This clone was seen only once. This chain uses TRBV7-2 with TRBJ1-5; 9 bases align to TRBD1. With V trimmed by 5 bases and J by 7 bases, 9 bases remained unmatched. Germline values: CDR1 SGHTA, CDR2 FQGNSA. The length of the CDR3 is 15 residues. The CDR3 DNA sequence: TGTGCCAGCAGCCCGAGGACAGGGGAAGGGCAGCCCCAGCATTTT. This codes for CASSPRTGEGQPQHF.